This TCR beta chain was sequenced for a study of blood T cells in healthy people across ages. Remarks on this clonotype: Its antigen is not identified.

V was pared by 2 bases and J by 2 bases, with 12 bases between. The V gene's germline CDR1 is SGHRS and CDR2 YFSETQ. CDR3 length equals 15 residues. Primed by a sample-barcoded 5' primer and a J-beta primer mix, a second PCR proceeded for about 7 to 11 cycles. Every cDNA was tagged by a template-switch adaptor with 12 random nucleotides. TCRdb reprocessed the 5' RACE reads via MiXCR and lists one record per CDR3 protein. The sample lists around 900,000 distinct CDR3 sequences; about 30% were seen once. Total RNA amounts of at least 5.5 micrograms were extracted per sample. The study, taken as a whole, reports: Both higher diversity and more naive CD4+ cells marked long-lived donors when set against aged donors.

The chain carries TRBV5-1 and TRBJ2-3; no clear D gene. The TCR originated in a woman older than 75 in good health. The material sequenced was blood. CDR3 sequence reads: CASSFTRATTDTQYF. CDR3 DNA sequence: TGCGCCAGCAGCTTCACAAGGGCCACCACAGATACGCAGTATTTT.